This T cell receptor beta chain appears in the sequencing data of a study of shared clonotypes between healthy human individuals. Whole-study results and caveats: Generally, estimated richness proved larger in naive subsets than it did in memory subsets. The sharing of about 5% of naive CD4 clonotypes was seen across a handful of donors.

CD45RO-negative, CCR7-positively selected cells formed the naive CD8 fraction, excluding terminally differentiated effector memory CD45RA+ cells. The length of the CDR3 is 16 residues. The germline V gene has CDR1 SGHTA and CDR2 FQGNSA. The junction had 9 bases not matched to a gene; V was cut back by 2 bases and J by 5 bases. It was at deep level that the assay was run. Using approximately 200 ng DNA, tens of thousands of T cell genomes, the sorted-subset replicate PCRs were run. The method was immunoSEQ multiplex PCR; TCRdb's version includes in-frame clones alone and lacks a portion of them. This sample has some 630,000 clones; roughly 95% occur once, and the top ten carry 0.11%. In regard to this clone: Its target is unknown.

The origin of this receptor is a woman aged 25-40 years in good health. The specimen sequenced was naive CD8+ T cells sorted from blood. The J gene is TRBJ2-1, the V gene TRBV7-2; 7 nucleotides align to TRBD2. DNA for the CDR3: TGTGCCAGCAGCTTAATTTGGCTAGCGGAAGACAATGAGCAGTTCTTC. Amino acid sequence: CASSLIWLAEDNEQFF.